This T cell receptor beta chain was observed in a study of T cells expressing NK-cell markers (dated by TCRdb to 2018 to 2021). Broadly, across the study: Three sorted T-cell subsets (CD3+CD56+NKG2C+, CD3+CD56+NKG2C- and CD3+CD56-NKG2C+) from eight donors had their TCR beta-chain repertoires profiled. Among the eight sequenced donors, seven were HCMV-seropositive and one was HCMV-seronegative. Randomly selected healthy volunteers, three men and five women, were used as the eight sequenced donors. The libraries were sequenced on Illumina HiSeq 2000/2500, MiSeq or NextSeq, producing 2 x 150 bp reads.

On the study overall, not on this receptor specifically: In 5 to 7 donors, the dominant CD3+CD56+NKG2C+ clonotypes ranked among the top 10 CD8+ clonotypes, making up about 1.0-8% of CD8+ T cells. Those dominant clonotypes were again the most abundant among CD3+CD56-NKG2C+ cells in a handful of donors, at about 25-60.1%. Whether the expanded NKG2C-expressing T cell clones were specific for HCMV antigens was left unclear.

Data came from an Illumina HiSeq 2000. TCR beta cDNA libraries were prepared using 5'RACE template switching, which introduced a universal primer site and unique molecular identifiers. cDNA synthesis was primed from the TCR beta constant segment, followed by two successive PCR amplification steps. The original pipeline was this. MIGEC was used to demultiplex reads and group the reads by UMI, and MiTCR was used to assemble and quantify clonotypes. To exclude erroneous sequences, any TCR cDNA sequence not supported by at least two reads was discarded. Downstream repertoire analysis used the tcR package, and clonotypes were matched across fractions by CDR3 nucleotide sequence plus V segment. Antigen specificity was annotated against VDJdb with VDJmatch, allowing one amino acid substitution in CDR3. Reprocessed by TCRdb, the reads give a single entry per CDR3 protein sequence, without DNA. TCRdb's processing, not the authors' own work, is the source of the V and J calls. The table held for this sample gives approximately 440,000 distinct CDR3 sequences. Of the sample, 1.4% is held by the ten largest clones.

HCMV-specific IgG was detected in serum with a commercial ELISA kit to determine HCMV serostatus. Peripheral blood mononuclear cells were isolated from blood by Ficoll density gradient centrifugation. Reading the germline V gene gives CDR1 SQVTM and CDR2 ANQGSEA. The cysteine opens and the phenylalanine closes a CDR3 of 14 amino acids. No DNA sequence is on record. As regards this clonotype: The clone's antigen remains unknown.

The V and J genes are TRBV29-1 and TRBJ2-7; TCRdb outputs TRBD1, but without DNA this stays unchecked. What was sequenced was blood T cells: a sorted CD56 or NKG2C T cell subset, CD4+ or CD8+ T cells, or bulk PBMC T cells (not recorded which). The clonotype was recovered from a woman between 50 and 59 years old in good health. Donor details come from another sample of the same person, matched by shared clones. The CDR3 loop reads CSVVQGAVSYEQYF.